This section outlines one T cell receptor beta chain sequence together with its context. This entry comes from a study of shared clonotypes between healthy human individuals. Assay used: immunoSEQ multiplex PCR; TCRdb lists only in-frame clones, some missing. The sample yields millions of clones, over 90% seen once. The material sequenced was naive CD4+ T cells from PBMCs. Documented subset: CD45RA+ positively selected. The sequence derives from a man aged 18 to 30 in good health. Some clones in this sample may be carry-over from other donors' samples.

The CDR3 DNA follows: TGTGCCAGCAGTTCCCCCGGGACAGGATACCACTATGGCTACACCTTC. It translates to CASSSPGTGYHYGYTF. The V call is TRBV28, the J call TRBJ1-2; 8 bases fit TRBD1. From germline, CDR1 is MDHEN and CDR2 SYDVKM. There are 16 residues in the CDR3. The trim removed 4 bases at V and 3 bases at J, leaving 10 bases unmatched.